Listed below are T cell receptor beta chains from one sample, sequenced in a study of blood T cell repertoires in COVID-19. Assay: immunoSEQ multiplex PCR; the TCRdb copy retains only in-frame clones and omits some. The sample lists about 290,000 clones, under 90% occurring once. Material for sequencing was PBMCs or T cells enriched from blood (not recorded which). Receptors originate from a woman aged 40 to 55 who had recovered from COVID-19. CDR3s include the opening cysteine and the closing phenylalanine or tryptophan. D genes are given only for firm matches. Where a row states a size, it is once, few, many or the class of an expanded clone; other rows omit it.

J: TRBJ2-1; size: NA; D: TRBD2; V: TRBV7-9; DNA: TGTGCCAGCAGGTTAGGGACTAGCGGTTACAATGAGCAGTTCTTC; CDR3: CASRLGTSGYNEQFF
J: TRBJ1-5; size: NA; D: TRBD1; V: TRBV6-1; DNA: TGTGCCAGCAGTGAAAGGGACAGACGTAATTCTAATCAGCCCCAGCATTTT; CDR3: CASSERDRRNSNQPQHF
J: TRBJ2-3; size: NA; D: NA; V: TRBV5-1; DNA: TGCGCCAGCAGCTTGGTCGCAGGCTTGGTAGATACGCAGTATTTT; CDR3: CASSLVAGLVDTQYF
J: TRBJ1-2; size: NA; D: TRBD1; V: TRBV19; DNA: TGTGCCAGTTTAGACAGGGGAGTTTATGGCTACACCTTC; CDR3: CASLDRGVYGYTF
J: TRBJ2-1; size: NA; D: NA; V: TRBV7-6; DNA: TGTGCCAGCAGCTTCACCGGGACTCCTTTTGTGGAGCAGTTCTTC; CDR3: CASSFTGTPFVEQFF
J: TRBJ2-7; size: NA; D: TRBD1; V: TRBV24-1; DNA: TGTGCCACCAGTGATTTGCCCCCCAATGGGACAGGGGGGTCCTACGAGCAGTACTTC; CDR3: CATSDLPPNGTGGSYEQYF
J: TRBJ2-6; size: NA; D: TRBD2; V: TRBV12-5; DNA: TGTGCTAGTGGTCGGACTAGCGGAAACTCTGGGGCCAACGTCCTGACTTTC; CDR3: CASGRTSGNSGANVLTF
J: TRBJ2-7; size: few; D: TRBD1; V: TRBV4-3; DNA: TGCGCCAGCAGCCAGGGACAACCGGGACAGGCCTACGAGCAGTACTTC; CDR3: CASSQGQPGQAYEQYF
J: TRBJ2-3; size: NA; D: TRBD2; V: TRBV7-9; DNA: TGTGCCAGCAGCTTAGTACTTAGCGGGAGCACAGATACGCAGTATTTT; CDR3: CASSLVLSGSTDTQYF
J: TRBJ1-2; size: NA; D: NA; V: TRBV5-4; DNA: TGTGCCAGCAGCCCTCTGGCAGGGGATACTAACTATGGCTACACCTTC; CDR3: CASSPLAGDTNYGYTF
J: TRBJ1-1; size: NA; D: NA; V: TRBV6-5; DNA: TGTGCCAGCACCGAAGACAGCGTGAACACTGAAGCTTTCTTT; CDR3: CASTEDSVNTEAFF
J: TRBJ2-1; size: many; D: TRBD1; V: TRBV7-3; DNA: TGTGCCAGCAGCCTGACAGGGCCGGACAATGAGCAGTTCTTC; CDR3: CASSLTGPDNEQFF
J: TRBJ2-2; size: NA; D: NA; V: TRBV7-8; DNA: TGTGCCAGCAGCTTTAGATCAGGGGTGGACGGGGAGCTGTTTTTT; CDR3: CASSFRSGVDGELFF
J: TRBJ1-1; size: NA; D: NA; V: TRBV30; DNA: TGTGCCTGGATCAGGGTGGGTAGGGCTGAAGCTTTCTTT; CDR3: CAWIRVGRAEAFF
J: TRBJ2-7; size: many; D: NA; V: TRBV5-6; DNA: TGTGCCAGCAGCAGTGTGGCAGTCCCAGACGAGCAGTACTTC; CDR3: CASSSVAVPDEQYF
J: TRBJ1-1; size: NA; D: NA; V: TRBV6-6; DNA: TGTGCCAGCAGTCCCCTTCGGAGGAGGGAATCGAACACTGAAGCTTTCTTT; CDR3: CASSPLRRRESNTEAFF
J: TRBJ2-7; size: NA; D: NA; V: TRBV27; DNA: TGTGCCAGCAGTCCTCGGGAGGGGGCGCGGAGGGAGCAGTACTTC; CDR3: CASSPREGARREQYF
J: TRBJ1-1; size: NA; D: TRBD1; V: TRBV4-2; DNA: TGTGCCAGCAGCCAAGATCTCGGGACAGGCTTAGCTTTCTTT; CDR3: CASSQDLGTGLAFF
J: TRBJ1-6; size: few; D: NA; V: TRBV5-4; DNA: TGTGCCAGCAGCTTGAGAAGTCAGGGAAGTAATTCACCCCTCCACTTT; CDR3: CASSLRSQGSNSPLHF
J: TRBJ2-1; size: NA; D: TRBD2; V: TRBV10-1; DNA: TGCGCCAGCAAAAAAATTAGCGGGGGGCCGGATGAGCAGTTCTTC; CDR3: CASKKISGGPDEQFF
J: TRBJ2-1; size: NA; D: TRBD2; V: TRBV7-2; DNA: TGTGCCAGCAGCCTCGTAAGACTAGCAGCATCACAGAATGAGCAGTTCTTC; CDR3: CASSLVRLAASQNEQFF
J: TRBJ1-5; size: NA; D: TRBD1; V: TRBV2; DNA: TGTGCCAGCAGCGCGACAGGGGTCGGGCAGCCCCAGCATTTT; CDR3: CASSATGVGQPQHF
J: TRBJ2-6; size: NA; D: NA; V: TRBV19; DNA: TGTGCCAGTAGTATTCGGCAGGGGTCTGGGGCCAACGTCCTGACTTTC; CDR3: CASSIRQGSGANVLTF
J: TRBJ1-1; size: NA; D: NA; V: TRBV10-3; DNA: TGTGCCATCAGTGAGCAAATGTCCCATCAAGCAGGCACTGAAGCTTTCTTT; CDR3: CAISEQMSHQAGTEAFF
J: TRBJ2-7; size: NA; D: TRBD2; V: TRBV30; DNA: TGTGCCTGGAATACGGGCAGCGGGAGGAATGAGCAGTACTTC; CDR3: CAWNTGSGRNEQYF
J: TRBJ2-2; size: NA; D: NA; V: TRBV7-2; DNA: TGTGCCAGCAGCACGGTTCTCAAGACCGGGGAGCTGTTTTTT; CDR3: CASSTVLKTGELFF
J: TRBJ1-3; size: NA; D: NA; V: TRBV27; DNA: TGTGCCAGCCGAGCCCAGGGACTCGATGGAAACACCATATATTTT; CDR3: CASRAQGLDGNTIYF
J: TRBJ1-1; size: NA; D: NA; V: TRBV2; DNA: TGTGCCAGGACAGGGAACACTGAAGCTTTCTTT; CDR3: CARTGNTEAFF
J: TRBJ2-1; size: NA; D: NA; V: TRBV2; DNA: TGTGCCAGACTAGACTCTAATGAGCAGTTCTTC; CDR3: CARLDSNEQFF
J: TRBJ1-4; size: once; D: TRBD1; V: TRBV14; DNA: TGTGCCAGCAGCTTCAGACAGGGGGCTAATGAAAAACTGTTTTTT; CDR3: CASSFRQGANEKLFF
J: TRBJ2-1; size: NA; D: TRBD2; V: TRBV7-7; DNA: TGTGCTAGCAGCCTAAGACTAGCGGACTCCTACAATGAGCAGTTCTTC; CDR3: CASSLRLADSYNEQFF
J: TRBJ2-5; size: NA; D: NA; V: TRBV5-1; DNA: TGCGCCAGCAGCTTTCTAGGGACTGGGGAGACCCAGTACTTC; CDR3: CASSFLGTGETQYF
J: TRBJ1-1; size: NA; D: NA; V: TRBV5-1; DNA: TGCGCCAGCAGCTTATCGCGGGATGAAGCTTTCTTT; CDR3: CASSLSRDEAFF
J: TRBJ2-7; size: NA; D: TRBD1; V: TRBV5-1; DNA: TGCGCCAGCAGCCAGGACAGGGACGAGCAGTACTTC; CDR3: CASSQDRDEQYF
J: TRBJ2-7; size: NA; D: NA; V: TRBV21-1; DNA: TGTGCCAGCAGCACCCATCGTACCGGGGGCGAGCAGTACTTC; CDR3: CASSTHRTGGEQYF
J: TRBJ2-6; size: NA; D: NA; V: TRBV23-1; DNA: TGCGCCAGCAGTCAGGCGGGGCCGGAGTACCGATCTGGGGCCAACGTCCTGACTTTC; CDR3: CASSQAGPEYRSGANVLTF
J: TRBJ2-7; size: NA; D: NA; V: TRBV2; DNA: TGTGCCAGCAGGGAACAGGGTAGCTCCTACGAGCAGTACTTC; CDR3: CASREQGSSYEQYF
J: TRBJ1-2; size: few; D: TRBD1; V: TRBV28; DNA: TGTGCCAGCAGTTCGAGACAGGGTTTTGCCTACACCTTC; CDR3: CASSSRQGFAYTF
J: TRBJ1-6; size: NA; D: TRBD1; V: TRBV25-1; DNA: TGTGCCAGCAGCCTACAGGGGGGGAGCGTGTCACCCCTCCACTTT; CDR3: CASSLQGGSVSPLHF
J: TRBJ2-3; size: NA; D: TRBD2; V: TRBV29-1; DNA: TGCAGCGTTCCCACTAGCGGTACCACAGATACGCAGTATTTT; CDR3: CSVPTSGTTDTQYF
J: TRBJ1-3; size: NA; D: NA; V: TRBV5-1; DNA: TGCGCCAGCAGCTTGGACAGGGAGGGTGCATCTGGAAACACCATATATTTT; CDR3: CASSLDREGASGNTIYF
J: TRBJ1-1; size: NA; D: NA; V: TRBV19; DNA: TGTGCCAGTTTTTGGCGGGAAGCTTTCTTT; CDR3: CASFWREAFF
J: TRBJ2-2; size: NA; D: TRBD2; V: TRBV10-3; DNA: TGTGCCGTCGCATTCGGGGGACTAGCGAACACCGGGGAGCTGTTTTTT; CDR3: CAVAFGGLANTGELFF
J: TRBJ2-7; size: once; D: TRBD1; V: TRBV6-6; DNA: TGTGCCAGCAGTTACGGGGACAGGGCCCCGTACGAGCAGTACTTC; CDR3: CASSYGDRAPYEQYF
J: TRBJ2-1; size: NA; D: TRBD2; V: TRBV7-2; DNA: TGTGCCAGCAGCTGGGGGGGGCTAGCGGGAGTGGCGCAGTTCTTC; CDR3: CASSWGGLAGVAQFF
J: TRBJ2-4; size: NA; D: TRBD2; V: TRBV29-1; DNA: TGCAGCGTTGAAAAGCGGGGGTCCGACATTCAGTACTTC; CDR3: CSVEKRGSDIQYF
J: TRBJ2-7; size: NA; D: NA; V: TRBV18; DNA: TGTGCCAGCTCACCCCAGGGGCAGGGCGGGCAAGTTGAGCAGTACTTC; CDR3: CASSPQGQGGQVEQYF
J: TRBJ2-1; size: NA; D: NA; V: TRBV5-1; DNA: TGCGCCAGCATCCAACCCAGGGCTAGAGAAAACAATGAGCAGTTCTTC; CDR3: CASIQPRARENNEQFF
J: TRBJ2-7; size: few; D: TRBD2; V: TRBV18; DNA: TGTGCCAGCTCTCCCGGGTCAGCGGGGTTCTACGAGCAGTACTTC; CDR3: CASSPGSAGFYEQYF
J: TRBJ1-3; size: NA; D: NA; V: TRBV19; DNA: TGTGCCAGTAGTTCCCCGGGAAACACCATATATTTT; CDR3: CASSSPGNTIYF
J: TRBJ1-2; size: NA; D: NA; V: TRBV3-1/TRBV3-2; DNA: TGTGCCAGCAGCCAAACCCCCTCGGATGGCTACACCTTC; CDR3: CASSQTPSDGYTF
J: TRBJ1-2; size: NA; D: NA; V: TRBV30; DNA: TGTGCCTGGAGTGGTCAGGGATTTGGCTACACCTTC; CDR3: CAWSGQGFGYTF
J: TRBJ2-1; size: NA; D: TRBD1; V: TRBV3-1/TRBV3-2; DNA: TGTGCCAGCAGCTCCCGACAGGGGTCTTTGGATGAGCAGTTCTTC; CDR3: CASSSRQGSLDEQFF
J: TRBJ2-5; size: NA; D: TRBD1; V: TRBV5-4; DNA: TGTGCCAGCAGAAGGGACAGGGTAGGACAAGAGACCCAGTACTTC; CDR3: CASRRDRVGQETQYF